These T cell receptor beta chains were read from a single sample in a study of T-cell reconstitution after alpha-beta-depleted transplantation in children. From the PCR reads, TCRdb called clonotypes with MiXCR, one entry per CDR3 protein. The profile shows almost 600,000 distinct CDR3 sequences, roughly 27% of them singletons. This sample comprised PBMCs, obtained before TCRalphabeta/CD19-depleted stem cell transplant. These receptor sequences come from a boy under two years old with Wiskott-Aldrich syndrome, due to receive a stem cell transplant. Each CDR3 is given with its conserved first and last residue.

v_call: TRBV5-1; cdr3_aa: CASSRGQVGTDTQYF
v_call: TRBV10-2; cdr3_aa: CASSEVRDSYEQYF
v_call: TRBV24-1; cdr3_aa: CATMDRRSTNEKLFF
v_call: TRBV10-2; cdr3_aa: CASRKGRDWADTQYF
v_call: TRBV4-1; cdr3_aa: CASSQYPTGRLNTGELFF
v_call: TRBV5-8; cdr3_aa: CASSLVPAVWGSYEQYF
v_call: TRBV5-1; cdr3_aa: CASSNGMAGPSYNEQFF
v_call: TRBV7-2; cdr3_aa: CASSLSPIQETQYF
v_call: TRBV5-1; cdr3_aa: CASSEGTVGEKLFF
v_call: TRBV5-1; cdr3_aa: CASSVIRGYEQYF
v_call: TRBV12-3/TRBV12-4; cdr3_aa: CASRPGTGSYGYTF
v_call: TRBV18; cdr3_aa: CASSPLEGAAFF
v_call: TRBV15; cdr3_aa: CATSRDRVAKNIQYF
v_call: TRBV5-1; cdr3_aa: CASSDRQGLNEQFF
v_call: TRBV20-1; cdr3_aa: CSAAGSNEKLFF
v_call: TRBV5-1; cdr3_aa: CASSYFALGEETQYF
v_call: TRBV4-1; cdr3_aa: CASSQDLDSSLTGANVLTF
v_call: TRBV10-3; cdr3_aa: CAISESVEQYF
v_call: TRBV15; cdr3_aa: CATSRDPTNYGYTF
v_call: TRBV5-1; cdr3_aa: CASSLDRAERYNEQFF
v_call: TRBV9; cdr3_aa: CASSQRGGRGYEQYF
v_call: TRBV27; cdr3_aa: CASSGIRDGQETQYF
v_call: TRBV20-1; cdr3_aa: CSARLQAGSSQPQHF
v_call: TRBV7-2; cdr3_aa: CASSLDLYQETQYF
v_call: TRBV6-1; cdr3_aa: CASRTELNEQFF
v_call: TRBV20-1; cdr3_aa: CSARDPGTSVYNEQFF
v_call: TRBV25-1; cdr3_aa: CASSSPGQGGNSPLHF
v_call: TRBV6-5; cdr3_aa: CASSSRQGGTGELFF
v_call: TRBV11-1; cdr3_aa: CASSPRKTSGRETDTQYF
v_call: TRBV20-1; cdr3_aa: CSASDFTSGLTGELFF
v_call: TRBV27; cdr3_aa: CASSQTRLADTQYF
v_call: TRBV10-3; cdr3_aa: CAISGTGGSGELFF
v_call: TRBV27; cdr3_aa: CASSFRRDNQPQHF
v_call: TRBV6-1; cdr3_aa: CASSPGTRRDGYTF
v_call: TRBV27; cdr3_aa: CASSLGGKGSYEQYF
v_call: TRBV3-1; cdr3_aa: CASSQRTRNNEQFF
v_call: TRBV20-1; cdr3_aa: CSARRTGMWEQYF
v_call: TRBV20-1; cdr3_aa: CSATAASGSWETQYF
v_call: TRBV5-5; cdr3_aa: CASRTRRPLNTEAFF
v_call: TRBV7-2; cdr3_aa: CASSKTLASGYNEQFF
v_call: TRBV5-1; cdr3_aa: CASRRQADTGELFF
v_call: TRBV20-1; cdr3_aa: CSAPSGLRTDTQYF
v_call: TRBV5-8; cdr3_aa: CASSPDQGMAEAFF
v_call: TRBV20-1; cdr3_aa: CSGGGTGPYEQYF
v_call: TRBV12-3/TRBV12-4; cdr3_aa: CASSQILAGGNEQFF
v_call: TRBV7-9; cdr3_aa: CASSIGTASNQPQHF
v_call: TRBV30; cdr3_aa: CAWSGTTEAFF
v_call: TRBV6-1; cdr3_aa: CASSATSGQGQHF
v_call: TRBV30; cdr3_aa: CAWTGSGNTIYF
v_call: TRBV20-1; cdr3_aa: CSARRPGTGNTGELFF
v_call: TRBV12-3/TRBV12-4; cdr3_aa: CASSLGTDPMYYGYTF
v_call: TRBV7-2; cdr3_aa: CASSYRAGSMNTEAFF